This entry is about one TCR beta chain. In the authors' methods: Counts of nucleated cells, estimated from reference gene primer amplification, were obtained. Libraries were prepared by immunoSEQ multiplex PCR; TCRdb keeps only in-frame clonotypes and omits some of them. The DNA was the basis for D and trimming; V, J and clone size are from that table. The sample has tens of thousands of clones, 86% seen once; the top ten hold over 4.5%. Germline V gene lookup returns CDR1 SGHTA and CDR2 FQGNSA. There are 17 residues in the CDR3. V was clipped by 4 bases and J by 1 base, with 18 bases between them. These data come from a study of blood T cell repertoires in COVID-19. Whole-study context: COVID-19 samples collected from the United States, Italy and Spain covered acute and convalescent phases. T cells, B-cell-depleted T cells, or PBMCs supplied cDNA or gDNA.

The sequenced sample consisted of peripheral blood. The rearrangement links TRBV7-2 to TRBJ2-3; D is possibly TRBD2 (6 bases). The sequence was obtained from a man aged 35 to 55 with active COVID-19. CDR3 sequence reads: CASSYGAAGWGTDTQYF. DNA of the CDR3: TGTGCCAGCAGCTATGGAGCGGCGGGGTGGGGCACAGATACGCAGTATTTT.